This T cell receptor beta chain came from a study of cytomegalovirus exposure and HLA in healthy donors (dated by TCRdb to about 2017). Some background on the complete study: According to an earlier analysis of around 600 of the donors, some 180 million T cells yielded 90 million to 130 million unique TCR beta sequences and less than 300 Gb of sequence data. To predict cytomegalovirus infection status, the study combined high-throughput TCR immunosequencing, statistical association of individual TCRs with disease status, and machine learning. Of the 300 to 400 genotyped donors, about 80% fell in the genetic ancestry cluster associated with self-reported Caucasian donors. HLA typing included class I and class II loci at four-digit resolution. In an earlier analysis of a few hundred of the donors, high-throughput TCR beta sequencing was used to judge whether each TCR beta V gene segment behaved as functional or pseudogenic. Roughly five DR-DQ haplotypes were treated as single units for association and clustering because of strong linkage in the cohort. The study profiled the T cell repertoires of 666 subjects by immunosequencing and related them to cytomegalovirus serostatus. Around 330 gigabases of sequencing data and around 85 million unique TCR sequences made up an early release that covered several hundred HLA-typed donors. A later analysis re-analyzed previously published TCR beta repertoires from 660 or so donors and added high-resolution HLA genotyping to study TCR occurrence patterns. In a later genetic analysis, genome-wide SNP genotypes for 398 of the 666 donors were used, and that subset was treated as a discovery cohort. On average, around 240,000 unique TCR beta nucleotide sequences were sequenced per donor among several hundred genotyped donors of the cohort, with roughly 20% of those sequences being non-productive. Besides the first cohort of 666 subjects, a separate validation cohort made up of 90 to 150 different subjects was used. Typing coverage varied by locus: about 620-640 donors for A, B, C, DRB1 and DQB1; 500 to 550 for DQA1; over 600 for DPA1; 450 to 480 for DPB1. The study aimed to test whether cataloging public T cell receptors could reveal signatures of past pathogen exposure. The later analysis used no new phenotypic data to find candidate immune exposures, relying instead on TCR beta sequences and their occurrence across donors. All discovery cohort repertoires had been generated using a single sequencing platform. Alongside the repertoire data, information on donor age, sex, ethnicity and CMV serostatus was compiled. Broader findings and caveats from the paper: The authors suggested that the approach could potentially be extended to other disease states and immunological phenotypes. V-gene and J-gene trimming of TCR beta chains was associated with a missense DCLRE1C variant in a later genetic analysis, and the association was replicated in an independent cohort. Because the 87-base-pair reads could not distinguish some IMGT-functional V segments, including TRBV6-2 and TRBV6-3, those segments were excluded. When HLA alleles, especially DR and DQ, strongly co-occurred, TCR associations were difficult to assign to individual alleles. Roughly uniform sequencing depth across donors was assumed in presence/absence analyses, although this assumption may not hold. Only TCR beta chains were sequenced in this cohort, and the absence of alpha or paired-chain data limited detectable features. A later analysis found that TCR association rates varied across HLA loci, with DRB1 alleles showing the most associated TCRs and HLA-C alleles the fewest. Linkage disequilibrium might explain the correlated functional status among segregating V segments, but an unknown experimental factor could not be ruled out. A later analysis found that HLA-associated TCR beta chains were more clonally expanded and had lower generation probabilities than equally common non-associated chains. Because counts were too low, fewer than 20 rarely observed V segments, including chromosome 9 orphons, were excluded from the earlier analysis of around 590 of the donors. A further reported finding was that TCR beta sequences accurately predicted the HLA-A and HLA-B alleles for most subjects in the first cohort. A later analysis reported that several top co-occurrence clusters appeared linked to parvovirus B19, influenza, CMV and Epstein-Barr virus. In a later genetic analysis, fewer N-insertions in productive TCRs were reported among donors in an Asian-associated ancestry cluster than the approximately 670-donor mean. In a later analysis, most CMV-associated TCR beta chains were found to appear HLA-restricted, with HLA associations seemingly driven largely by CMV exposure. HLA typing was unavailable for some donors at each locus, so association tests used only the typed subset. In both the original and validation cohorts, the classifier was reported to diagnose cytomegalovirus status with high specificity and sensitivity. Most TCR sequences were seen in very few donors, while some public TCRs were found in many individuals. A cluster of highly shared sequence variants was judged likely to be a technical artifact of the sequencing pipeline. A total of around 150 TCR beta chains were listed by the study as associated with cytomegalovirus. In a later analysis, about 17,000 TCR beta sequences were associated with specific HLA alleles at a false discovery rate of 0.05. CMV serostatus was the only immune exposure information available for the cohort. Three of the identified cytomegalovirus-associated TCR beta chains were confirmed in vitro to be specific for cytomegalovirus antigens. An earlier analysis of approximately 500 of the donors showed that most TCR beta V segments appeared in productive rearrangements either about 87% or about 30% of the time, which broadly matched IMGT annotations.

In total, over 600 healthy bone marrow donors made up the cohort. At the time of sampling, every cohort member was nominally healthy, though immune exposures that went unrecorded were likely present. The donor tested CMV seronegative and was one of the 352 seronegative cohort members. Each donor provided a peripheral blood sample, and peripheral blood mononuclear cells were used for TCR beta sequencing. Genomic DNA extraction from the blood cell samples was performed with the Qiagen DNeasy Blood Extraction Kit. Libraries were prepared through the immunoSEQ multiplex PCR assay. For the multiplex PCR, a mixture combining 60 forward primers for TCR Vbeta segments and 13 reverse primers for TCR Jbeta segments was used. Amplification of the CDR3 region of rearranged TCR beta genes was performed with a multiplex PCR assay on genomic DNA. Amplified TCR beta libraries were sequenced as 87-base-pair reads on the Illumina HiSeq System. The original pipeline was this. Across the 700 or so repertoires, a later analysis counted 75 million to 90 million unique TCR beta chains, roughly 11 million of which were shared by at least two donors. To remove PCR and sequencing errors, raw reads were error-corrected and collapsed into unique sequences using a nearest-neighbor algorithm that merged closely related sequences. V, D and J gene segments were assigned by aligning CDR3 sequences to IMGT reference sequences. For a sequence to be retained, a match of at least six nucleotides to both a V gene segment and a J gene segment was required. Rearrangements were called productive when the CDR3 lacked stop codons and stayed in frame with V and J; all others were non-productive. Following IMGT convention, CDR3 was defined as the stretch from the second conserved V-encoded cysteine to the conserved J-encoded phenylalanine. The earlier analysis of approximately 590 of the donors excluded any sequence lacking an unambiguous match to a single V gene segment. An earlier analysis of 587 of the donors called V segments functional above 56.7% productive rearrangements and segregating when the between-donor standard deviation exceeded 5%. A statistical classification framework was built for diagnosing cytomegalovirus status from the catalog of TCR beta chain sequences. In a later analysis, V and J genes were assigned by comparing TCR nucleotide sequences against IMGT/GENE-DB human TR gene sequences. A later analysis assigned CDR3 sequences and most-parsimonious VDJ recombination scenarios with the TCRdist pipeline. A later analysis defined each TCR beta chain by its CDR3 amino acid sequence plus V-gene family, and excluded reads lacking a unique V-gene family. A later analysis removed several hundred highly shared, low-generation-probability nucleotide sequences to deal with suspected cross-contamination and a sequencing artifact. For each public chain, a later analysis derived a clonal expansion index from normalized ranks of inferred template counts within each repertoire. In a later analysis, generation probabilities were computed using a VDJ recombination model fitted to out-of-frame rearrangements, and the results were checked against IGoR. Hypergeometric tests were used in a later analysis to score TCR-TCR, TCR-HLA and TCR-CMV co-occurrence, with a repertoire-size bias correction applied to the TCR pairs. In a later analysis, false discovery rates were estimated by permuting HLA or CMV assignments 20 times. A later analysis grouped co-occurring TCRs with DBSCAN, adding TCRdist sequence similarity when clustering within HLA-allele-positive subsets. Repertoires with fewer than 30,000 or more than 120,000 public chains were left out of co-occurrence clustering, as were about 5 repertoires with anomalous nucleotide sharing. The clones in this table, taken by TCRdb from immuneACCESS, are in-frame only. Not every clone is retained; where verified, under half of the shortfall comes from an unresolved V gene, and the cause of the rest is unknown. V, J and clone size were drawn from that table, and D and trimming were deduced from the DNA. The sample table contains 130,000 to 150,000 clones; only one count was recorded for roughly three quarters of them. Together, the top ten hold approximately 2.8% of the sample.

CDR1 and CDR2 (MDHEN, SYDVKM) derive from the germline V gene. Including cysteine and phenylalanine, the CDR3 has 15 amino acids. This entry keeps only the CDR3 DNA: 45 bases, framed from base 1. V loses 5 bases, J loses 4 bases, and the germline ends lie 18 bases apart. With regard to this clone: Its binding antigen is unknown. No base qualities exist here, and no much larger clone lies one base off it.

Sequencing was done on a sample of PBMCs. The sequence links TRBV28 to TRBJ2-7; TRBD1 is a weak D gene call, 6 bases matching. The sequence came from a female donor in good health and CMV-seronegative. The DNA reads TGTGCCAGCAGTCCTCGCGGACAGCTGCATTACGAGCAGTACTTC. The resulting protein is CASSPRGQLHYEQYF.